The T cell receptor (beta chain) under discussion was sequenced for a study of T-cell reconstitution after alpha-beta-depleted transplantation in children. Unique molecular identifiers tagged the TCRbeta library. TCRdb passed the PCR reads through MiXCR, listing each CDR3 protein once. Of hundreds of thousands of distinct CDR3 sequences listed, roughly 13% are singletons. Study observations and caveats: Surviving recipient T cells and thymic progenitors produced the high day-60 TCRbeta diversity seen in some patients. Fresh T-cell production supplied most of the T-cell counts and diversity seen one year after transplant. The study reportedly traced alpha-beta T cells about two months after transplant to several hundred expanded graft clones.

CDR3 length: 15 residues. The ends lost 2 bases at V and 9 bases at J; junction bases unmatched: 9. CDR1 is DFQATT and CDR2 is SNEGSKA in the germline V gene (reference sequence). On this clonotype: Its antigen is not known.

Here the sequenced sample was PBMCs, mostly from graft donor cells, taken 360 days after TCRalphabeta/CD19-depleted stem cell transplant. The receptor comes from a male patient between 5 and 17 years old who had a stem cell transplant for acute myeloid leukemia, so the T cells may come from the graft donor. This chain joins TRBV20-1 and TRBJ2-3, with 12 bases that match TRBD2. The CDR3 DNA is TGCAGTGCTAGACACGCTAGCGGGAGGGTTACGACGCAGTATTTT. As protein: CSARHASGRVTTQYF.